This T cell receptor (beta chain) was sequenced for a study of T cells in Graves' hyperthyroidism and ophthalmopathy. Amplification targeted TCR beta CDR3 regions from RNA transcripts. When the TCR CDR3 underwent first-round RT-PCR, the HTBI primer set was used. TCRdb reprocessed the multiplex PCR reads via MiXCR and lists one record per CDR3 protein. The sample includes 600,000 to 900,000 distinct CDR3 sequences, 16% seen only once; the top ten take approximately 8.4%. This clonotype was counted only a few times. Germline V gives CDR1 SGDLS, CDR2 YYNGEE. The J segment lost 4 bases and the V segment lost 4 bases, leaving 9 bases of the junction unmatched. The CDR3 length is 15 residues.

The clonotype was recovered from a man younger than 35 with Graves' hyperthyroidism. V is TRBV9 and J is TRBJ1-2; 8 positions match TRBD1. The sample comprised blood. The DNA of the CDR3 is TGTGCCAGCAGCCCCCAGACAGGGGTTGGCTATGGCTACACCTTC. Amino acid sequence: CASSPQTGVGYGYTF.